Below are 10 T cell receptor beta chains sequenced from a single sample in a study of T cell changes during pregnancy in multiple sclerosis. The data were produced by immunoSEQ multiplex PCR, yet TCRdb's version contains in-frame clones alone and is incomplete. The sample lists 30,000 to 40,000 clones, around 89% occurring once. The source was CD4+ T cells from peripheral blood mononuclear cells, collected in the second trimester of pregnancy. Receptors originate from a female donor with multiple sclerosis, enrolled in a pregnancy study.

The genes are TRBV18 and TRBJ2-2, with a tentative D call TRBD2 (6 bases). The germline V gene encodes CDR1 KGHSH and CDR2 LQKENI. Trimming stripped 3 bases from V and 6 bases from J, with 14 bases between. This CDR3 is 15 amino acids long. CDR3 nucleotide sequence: TGTGCCAGCTCACCGATAGGAGGGTTTCCCGGGGAGCTGTTTTTT. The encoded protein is CASSPIGGFPGELFF.

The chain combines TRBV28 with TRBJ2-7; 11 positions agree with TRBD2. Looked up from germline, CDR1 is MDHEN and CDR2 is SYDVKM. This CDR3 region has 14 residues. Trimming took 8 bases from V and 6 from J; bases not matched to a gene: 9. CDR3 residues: CASYYSGRGGEQYF. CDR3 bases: TGTGCCAGCTATTATAGCGGGAGGGGGGGCGAGCAGTACTTC.

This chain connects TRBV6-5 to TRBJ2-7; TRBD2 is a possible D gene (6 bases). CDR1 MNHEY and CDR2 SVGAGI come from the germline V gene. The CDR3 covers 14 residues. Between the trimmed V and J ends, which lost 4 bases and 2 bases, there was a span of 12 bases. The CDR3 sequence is CASSLAATAYEQYF. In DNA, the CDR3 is TGTGCCAGCAGTTTAGCGGCTACGGCCTACGAGCAGTACTTC.

The CDR3 DNA reads TGTGCCAGCAGTCCCAACAGGGGGAGGGTGCAGTTCTTC. Protein product: CASSPNRGRVQFF. This sequence joins TRBV28 and TRBJ2-1; weak D call: TRBD1 (8 bases). The CDR3 extends over 13 amino acids. Trimming removed 5 bases at V and 12 bases at J, with 17 bases between. The germline CDR1 and CDR2 sequences are MDHEN and SYDVKM.

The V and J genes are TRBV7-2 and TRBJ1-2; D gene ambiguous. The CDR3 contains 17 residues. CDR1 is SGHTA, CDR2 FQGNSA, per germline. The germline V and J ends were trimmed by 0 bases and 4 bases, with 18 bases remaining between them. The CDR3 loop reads CASSLAESRQTSYGYTF. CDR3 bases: TGTGCCAGCAGCTTAGCGGAGAGTCGTCAAACATCCTATGGCTACACCTTC. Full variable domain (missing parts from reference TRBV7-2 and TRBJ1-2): GAGVSQSPSNKVTEKGKDVELRCDPISGHTALYWYRQSLGQGLEFLIYFQGNSAPDKSGLPSDRFSAERTGGSVSTLTIQRTQQEDSAVYLCASSLAESRQTSYGYTFGSGTRLTVV.

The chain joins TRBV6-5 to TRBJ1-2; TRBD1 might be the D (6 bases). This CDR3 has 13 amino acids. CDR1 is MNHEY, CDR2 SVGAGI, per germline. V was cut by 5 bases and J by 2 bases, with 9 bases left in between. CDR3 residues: CASSPTGNYGYTF. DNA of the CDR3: TGTGCCAGCAGTCCAACAGGGAACTATGGCTACACCTTC.

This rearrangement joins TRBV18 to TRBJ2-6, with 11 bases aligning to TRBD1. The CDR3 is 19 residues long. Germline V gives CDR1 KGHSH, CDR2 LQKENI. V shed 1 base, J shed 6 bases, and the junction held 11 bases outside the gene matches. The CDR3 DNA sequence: TGTGCCAGCTCACCACGTCCCGGGACAGGGGGTCGGACGGCCAACGTCCTGACTTTC. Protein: CASSPRPGTGGRTANVLTF. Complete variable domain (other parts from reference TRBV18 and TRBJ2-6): NAGVMQNPRHLVRRRGQEARLRCSPMKGHSHVYWYRQLPEEGLKFMVYLQKENIIDESGMPKERFSAEFPKEGPSILRIQQVVRGDSAAYFCASSPRPGTGGRTANVLTFGAGSRLTVL.

The CDR3 region is CACSETVGFTEKLFF. The CDR3 nucleotides read TGTGCCTGCTCGGAGACGGTAGGCTTCACTGAAAAACTGTTTTTT. The gene calls are TRBV30 and TRBJ1-4; no reliable D call. With 6 bases removed from V and 7 bases from J, the gap between germline ends came to 21 bases. This CDR3 region has 15 residues. Germline assignment: CDR1 GTSNPN and CDR2 SVGIG (reference sequence). Supplemented by reference TRBV30 and TRBJ1-4, the full variable domain reads SQTIHQWPATLVQPVGSPLSLECTVEGTSNPNLYWYRQAAGRGLQLLFYSVGIGQISSEVPQNLSASRPQDRQFILSSKKLLLSDSGFYLCACSETVGFTEKLFFGSGTQLSVL.

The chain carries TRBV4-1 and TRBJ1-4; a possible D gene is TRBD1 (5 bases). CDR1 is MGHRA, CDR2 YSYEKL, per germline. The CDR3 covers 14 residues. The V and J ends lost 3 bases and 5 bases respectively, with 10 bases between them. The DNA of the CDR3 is TGCGCCAGCAGCCAGGTCCGACAGAATGAAAAACTGTTTTTT. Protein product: CASSQVRQNEKLFF.

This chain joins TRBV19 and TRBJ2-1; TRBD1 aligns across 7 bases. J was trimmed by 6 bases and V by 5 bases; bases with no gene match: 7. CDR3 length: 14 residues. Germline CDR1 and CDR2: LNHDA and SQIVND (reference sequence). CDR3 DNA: TGTGCCAGTAGTTTCCCGACAGGGTTCAATGAGCAGTTCTTC. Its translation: CASSFPTGFNEQFF.